This record concerns one TCR beta chain sequence. Clones were sequenced by immunoSEQ multiplex PCR, and TCRdb holds only the in-frame ones, with some missing. The sample shows about 140,000 clones, more than 85% of them seen only once. Between the trimmed V and J ends, which lost 5 bases and 7 bases, there was a span of 14 bases. The CDR3 contains 13 residues. These data are taken from a study of T cell responses to AZD1222 COVID-19 vaccine. The sequencing used peripheral blood, collected on day 0 of AZD1222 vaccination. V and J are TRBV12-3 or TRBV12-4 and TRBJ1-2, with D tentatively TRBD1 (5 bases). The sequence was collected from an adult in good health. CDR3 in DNA: TGTGCCAGCAGTCCGGACACTTCTCGTGGCTACACCTTC. The encoded protein is CASSPDTSRGYTF.